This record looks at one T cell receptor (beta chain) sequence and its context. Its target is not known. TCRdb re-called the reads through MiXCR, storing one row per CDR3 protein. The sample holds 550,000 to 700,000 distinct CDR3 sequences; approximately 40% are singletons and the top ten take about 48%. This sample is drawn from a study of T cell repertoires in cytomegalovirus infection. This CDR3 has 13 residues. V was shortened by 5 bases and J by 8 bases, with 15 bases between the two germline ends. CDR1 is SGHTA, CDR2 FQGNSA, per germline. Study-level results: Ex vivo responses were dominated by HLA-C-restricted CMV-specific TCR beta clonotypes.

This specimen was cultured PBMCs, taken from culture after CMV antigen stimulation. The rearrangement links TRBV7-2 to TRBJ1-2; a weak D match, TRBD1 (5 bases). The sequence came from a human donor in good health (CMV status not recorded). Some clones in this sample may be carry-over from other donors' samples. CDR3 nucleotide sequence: TGTGCCAGCAGCCAGGGCCTCTATGAAGGCTACACCTTC. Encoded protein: CASSQGLYEGYTF.